This is a list of T cell receptor beta chains from one sample in a study of T cell repertoires in cytomegalovirus infection. Their antigens are not known. MiXCR, run by TCRdb on the reads, gives a single entry per CDR3 protein. Seen here are around 770,000 distinct CDR3 sequences, almost 30% observed once, and the top ten hold about 12%. The source was cultured CD8+ T cells from PBMCs, collected from culture after CMV antigen stimulation. The receptors come from a human donor in good health (CMV status not recorded). Some clones in this sample may be carry-over from other donors' samples. The CDR3 runs from the conserved cysteine through the conserved F or W. A D gene is named only where the DNA matches it firmly. Not every row has a clone size; where given, it reads once, few, many or a size class.

v_gene	d_gene	abundance	j_gene	len	CDR3nt	CDR3aa
TRBV27	-	few	TRBJ2-2	17	TGTGCCAGCAGTCCCCTCCAGGGCGGCGGGAACACCGGGGAGCTGTTTTTT	CASSPLQGGGNTGELFF
TRBV4-1	TRBD1	-	TRBJ1-6	15	TGCGCCAGCAGCCATCAGGGGGCAACGGTAGGACCCCTCCACTTT	CASSHQGATVGPLHF
TRBV6-5	-	few	TRBJ2-1	14	TGTGCCAGCAGCCGGTCATCCGGCAACAATGAGCAGTTCTTC	CASSRSSGNNEQFF
TRBV6-6	TRBD1	few	TRBJ1-4	15	TGTGCCAGCAGTTTCAACAGGGGGCCTAATGAAAAACTGTTTTTT	CASSFNRGPNEKLFF
TRBV11-1	TRBD1	-	TRBJ1-1	14	TGTGCCAGCAGCCCGACGACAGGGAGCACTGAAGCTTTCTTT	CASSPTTGSTEAFF
TRBV15	TRBD2	few	TRBJ2-5	21	TGTGCCACCAGCAGAGATGTCCCGGGACTAGCGGGGGGACGGCGACAAGAGACCCAGTACTTC	CATSRDVPGLAGGRRQETQYF
TRBV27	TRBD1	few	TRBJ1-2	12	TGTGCCAGCAGAGACAGGGGCTATGGCTACACCTTC	CASRDRGYGYTF
TRBV9	TRBD1	-	TRBJ1-5	15	TGTGCCAGCAGCACGGGACAGGGGGTTGGGCAGCCCCAGCATTTT	CASSTGQGVGQPQHF
TRBV7-9	-	few	TRBJ1-3	12	TGTGCCAGCAGCTCCTCCGAAAGGAAGGTATATTTT	CASSSSERKVYF
TRBV6-2/TRBV6-3	-	-	TRBJ2-5	15	TGTGCCAGCAGTTACTCGATAGGGAACCAAGAGACCCAGTACTTC	CASSYSIGNQETQYF
TRBV5-6	-	few	TRBJ2-5	13	TGTGCCAGCAGCCCCTCGGGGGCTGAGACCCAGTACTTC	CASSPSGAETQYF
TRBV7-8	-	many	TRBJ1-2	11	TGTGCCAGCCTAAGTAGGGGAGGCTACACCTTC	CASLSRGGYTF
TRBV28	-	many	TRBJ2-5	16	TGTGCCAGCAGCTCTTCCCCCAGCGTACTCCAAGAGACCCAGTACTTC	CASSSSPSVLQETQYF
TRBV19	-	-	TRBJ2-2	17	TGTGCCAGTAGGCGACCAGGGACTGGGGCGCTCACCGGGGAGCTGTTTTTT	CASRRPGTGALTGELFF
TRBV27	-	few	TRBJ2-1	16	TGTGCCAGCAGTTTATCACCGGGGGGCTTCTACAATGAGCAGTTCTTC	CASSLSPGGFYNEQFF
TRBV4-2	TRBD2	-	TRBJ2-3	20	TGTGCCAGCAGCCGCCGGACTAGCGGGGGGGCCGATCCTAGCACAGATACGCAGTATTTT	CASSRRTSGGADPSTDTQYF
TRBV12-5	-	-	TRBJ2-3	18	TGTGCTAGTGGTTTGCCCTCGTCCCAGGGTCGAGGCACAGATACGCAGTATTTT	CASGLPSSQGRGTDTQYF
TRBV20-1	-	-	TRBJ1-6	17	TGCAGTGCTAGAGATTGGACGTATAACTTCGATAATTCACCCCTCCACTTT	CSARDWTYNFDNSPLHF
TRBV6-5	-	-	TRBJ1-2	15	TGTGCCAGCAGTGAGATGGACTGGGCGCCCGGTGGCTACACCTTC	CASSEMDWAPGGYTF
TRBV27	-	-	TRBJ1-6	15	TGTGCCAGCAGTAGTCTCACTCGGGGCAATTCACCCCTCCACTTT	CASSSLTRGNSPLHF
TRBV7-8	TRBD1	many	TRBJ2-1	15	TGTGCCAGCAGCTTAGTGACAGGGGCTGCCCATGAGCAGTTCTTC	CASSLVTGAAHEQFF
TRBV27	-	few	TRBJ1-1	13	TGTGCCACCTCGGACCAGCTGAACACTGAAGCTTTCTTT	CATSDQLNTEAFF
TRBV27	-	-	TRBJ2-5	14	TGTGCCAGCAGTTCGGGCCTCGGACGGGAGACCCAGTACTTC	CASSSGLGRETQYF
TRBV2	-	few	TRBJ2-5	17	TGTGCCAGCAGTGACCCAGGACCCACTGCGTACCAAGAGACCCAGTACTTC	CASSDPGPTAYQETQYF
TRBV5-1	-	few	TRBJ2-1	15	TGCGCCAGCAGCAACCCCGGGACCCCGAGGAATGAGCAGTTCTTC	CASSNPGTPRNEQFF
TRBV6-1	-	few	TRBJ2-3	17	TGTGCCAGCAGCCTTTATTTGACAGGGACTAGCACAGATACGCAGTATTTT	CASSLYLTGTSTDTQYF
TRBV7-4	-	-	TRBJ1-1	14	TGTGCCAGCGGGGGGGGACACATGAACACTGAAGCTTTCTTT	CASGGGHMNTEAFF